A single sample is the source of the 24 T cell receptor beta chains below, sequenced in a study of T-cell memory formation after mild COVID-19. From the 5' RACE reads, TCRdb called clonotypes with MiXCR, one entry per CDR3 protein. This sample has a few hundred thousand distinct CDR3 sequences; around 8% occur once, and the top ten carry under 25%. What was sequenced was PBMCs or a T cell subset sorted from them (not recorded which). Receptor source: a man aged 18 to 35 who had mild COVID-19 (a few samples of this study predate the infection). Cell type and time point are not known.

As DNA, the CDR3 is TGTGCCAGCAGCTTAGTTGGGGGCCTCACCTCCTACAATGAGCAGTTCTTC. Translation: CASSLVGGLTSYNEQFF. The rearrangement uses TRBV7-8 and TRBJ2-1, with a tentative D call TRBD1 (6 bases). Per the germline V gene, CDR1 is SGHVS and CDR2 is FQNEAQ. Trimming took 1 base from V and 0 from J, leaving 13 bases between them. The CDR3 contains 17 residues.

This chain connects TRBV10-2 to TRBJ1-2, with D unresolved. The germline gives CDR1 WSHSY, CDR2 SAAADI. Trimming removed 9 bases at V and 1 base at J, with 15 bases between. This CDR3 spans 14 amino acids. The DNA for the CDR3 is TGCGCCAGTGCCGGGGATGGAAATAACTATGGCTACACCTTC. Encoded protein: CASAGDGNNYGYTF.

The DNA for the CDR3 is TGCGCCAGCAACGAAGGGGACAGGGCCACAGATACGCAGTATTTT. The encoded protein is CASNEGDRATDTQYF. The chain uses TRBV5-1 and TRBJ2-3; the match to TRBD1 covers 9 bases. Germline values: CDR1 SGHRS, CDR2 YFSETQ. Trimming cost V 6 bases and J 2 bases; bases outside gene matches: 7. This CDR3 is 15 amino acids long.

This clonotype was counted between two and nine times. This chain's CDR3 is CSAASVEWAFEQFF. The CDR3 nucleotides read TGCAGTGCCGCCTCGGTGGAGTGGGCCTTCGAGCAGTTCTTC. The chain is built from TRBV20-1 and TRBJ2-1; D not certain. CDR3 size: 14 residues. Germline V CDR1 and CDR2: DFQATT, SNEGSKA (reference sequence). Trimming removed 6 bases from V and 10 bases from J, with 22 bases in between.

In its sample, this clonotype was seen a few times. The chain recombines TRBV9 with TRBJ2-5, with 9 bases matching TRBD1. Germline V gives CDR1 SGDLS, CDR2 YYNGEE. The CDR3 runs to 14 residues. The trim removed 4 bases at V and 5 bases at J, leaving 6 bases unmatched. CDR3 protein: CASSPGTGYETQYF. CDR3 in DNA: TGTGCCAGCAGCCCGGGGACAGGGTATGAGACCCAGTACTTC.

This clonotype was observed a few times. The V gene is TRBV12-3 or TRBV12-4, the J gene TRBJ1-2; D is undetermined. Trimming pared 2 bases from V and 2 bases from J, leaving 9 bases between. This CDR3 has 14 amino acids. CDR3 protein: CASSLFTGNYGYTF. For the CDR3, the DNA is TGTGCCAGCAGTTTATTTACCGGGAACTATGGCTACACCTTC.

The CDR3: CASSLALQGWGTGELFF. CDR3 coding DNA: TGTGCCAGCAGCTTAGCCCTACAGGGATGGGGGACCGGGGAGCTGTTTTTT. This chain joins TRBV7-2 and TRBJ2-2, with D possibly being TRBD1 (6 bases). Deletions cut 0 bases from V and 5 bases from J, with 16 bases between. Germline loops: CDR1 SGHTA, CDR2 FQGNSA. This CDR3 spans 17 amino acids. Variable domain in full (rest from reference TRBV7-2 and TRBJ2-2): GAGVSQSPSNKVTEKGKDVELRCDPISGHTALYWYRQSLGQGLEFLIYFQGNSAPDKSGLPSDRFSAERTGGSVSTLTIQRTQQEDSAVYLCASSLALQGWGTGELFFGEGSRLTVL.

In this sample, this clonotype turned up a few times. V usage is TRBV2 and J usage is TRBJ2-3; tentative D call: TRBD1 (6 bases). There are 14 residues in the CDR3. From germline, CDR1 is SNHLY and CDR2 FYNNEI. The ends were cut back, 6 bases at V and 7 bases at J, with 17 bases in the middle. CDR3 bases: TGTGCCAGCAGGTGGACAGAGGCGGCGTATACGCAGTATTTT. The encoded protein is CASRWTEAAYTQYF.

This sequence joins TRBV7-2 and TRBJ2-5; 11 bases are shared with TRBD2. Germline V gives CDR1 SGHTA, CDR2 FQGNSA. The CDR3 sequence is 14 residues long. Losses at the gene ends were 6 bases for V and 1 base for J; bases not matched to a gene: 1. The CDR3 DNA reads as TGTGCCAGCAGGACTAGCGGGGCCCAAGAGACCCAGTACTTC. Protein sequence: CASRTSGAQETQYF.

This clonotype has just a few counts. The rearrangement links TRBV12-3 or TRBV12-4 to TRBJ1-1; maybe TRBD1 (6 bases). V gave up 5 bases and J gave up 13 bases, with 17 bases separating them. The length of the CDR3 is 12 residues. As DNA, the CDR3 is TGTGCCAGCAGTCGACTGCAGGGCAGGGGTTTCTTT. It encodes CASSRLQGRGFF.

The chain couples TRBV4-1 to TRBJ1-2; no reliable D call. Trimming removed 1 base from V and 4 bases from J, with 7 bases in between. CDR1 and CDR2 from the germline V gene are MGHRA and YSYEKL. The CDR3 length is 13 residues. CDR3 in amino acids: CASSQGGSYGYTF. The CDR3 DNA sequence: TGCGCCAGCAGCCAAGGTGGCAGCTATGGCTACACCTTC.

This sequence joins TRBV6-2 or TRBV6-3 and TRBJ1-5; TRBD1 might be the D (6 bases). The CDR3 consists of 17 residues. V gave up 0 bases and J gave up 11 bases, with 23 bases separating them. The germline gives CDR1 MNHEY, CDR2 SVGEGT. CDR3 sequence: CASSYSRAGDGVLAQHF. The DNA of the CDR3 is TGTGCCAGCAGTTACTCTCGAGCAGGGGATGGGGTCCTCGCCCAGCATTTT.

The rearrangement uses TRBV21-1 and TRBJ2-1; the DNA was not compared with TRBD2, the D call given in the table. TRBV21-1 is recorded as a pseudogene. This CDR3 contains 17 residues. The CDR3 DNA follows: TGTGCCAGCAGCACTACACTAGCGGGGGGACCTAAAAATGAGCAGTTCTTC. Translating gives CASSTTLAGGPKNEQFF.

This clonotype was seen a few times. The rearrangement joins TRBV5-1 to TRBJ2-6; TRBD2 is a possible D gene (5 bases). V was trimmed by 1 base and J by 2 bases, leaving 10 bases between them. This CDR3 has 16 residues. Germline V gene lookup returns CDR1 SGHRS and CDR2 YFSETQ. CDR3 bases: TGCGCCAGCAGCTTGCTTGGAGCGGCTGGGGCCAACGTCCTGACTTTC. Translation: CASSLLGAAGANVLTF.

This clonotype was detected many times. The CDR3 is CASSQDRGRDGYTF. The DNA for the CDR3 is TGCGCCAGCAGCCAAGATAGGGGGAGGGATGGCTACACCTTC. The V gene is TRBV4-3, the J gene TRBJ1-2; a possible D gene is TRBD1 (6 bases). The CDR3 contains 14 residues. Looked up from germline, CDR1 is LGHNA and CDR2 is YSLEER. V was cut by 0 bases and J by 6 bases, with 11 bases left in between.

The gene calls are TRBV10-2 and TRBJ1-5; 7 nucleotides match TRBD1. The V gene end was trimmed by 4 bases and the J gene end by 3 bases; junction bases not matched to a gene: 3. Germline values: CDR1 WSHSY, CDR2 SAAADI. This CDR3 comprises 14 residues. The CDR3 DNA follows: TGCGCCAGCAGTGGACAGGGCCACAATCAGCCCCAGCATTTT. It is translated as CASSGQGHNQPQHF.

CDR3 sequence (DNA): TGCAGTGCTTTGGGGGGGCTAGCCTCTGGAAACACCATATATTTT. It translates to CSALGGLASGNTIYF. V gene TRBV20-1 combines with J gene TRBJ1-3; a weak D match, TRBD1 (6 bases). Germline assignment: CDR1 DFQATT and CDR2 SNEGSKA (reference sequence). V was shortened by 5 bases and J by 0 bases, with 14 bases between the two germline ends. The CDR3 sequence is 15 residues long.

This clonotype turned up a few times. The chain carries TRBV4-3 and TRBJ2-2, with 8 bases matching TRBD2. The CDR3 length is 18 residues. The trim removed 3 bases at V and 4 bases at J, leaving 13 bases unmatched. Looked up from germline, CDR1 is LGHNA and CDR2 is YSLEER. The CDR3 spells CASSHALGAGGVTGELFF. CDR3 nucleotides: TGCGCCAGCAGCCATGCCCTTGGAGCCGGGGGGGTCACCGGGGAGCTGTTTTTT.

A few counts support this clonotype. This sequence joins TRBV12-3 or TRBV12-4 and TRBJ2-1; weak D call: TRBD1 (6 bases). The CDR3 sequence is 15 residues long. V was shortened by 3 bases and J by 4 bases, with 13 bases between the two germline ends. CDR3 DNA: TGTGCCAGCAGTTTTCGGGACAAGGTTTACAATGAGCAGTTCTTC. Its protein product is CASSFRDKVYNEQFF.

This clonotype was counted a few times. The rearrangement joins TRBV3-1 to TRBJ1-3; no clear D gene. This CDR3 has 14 amino acids. Germline CDR1 reads LGHDT; CDR2 reads YNNKEL (reference sequence). Trimming pared 4 bases from V and 8 bases from J, leaving 15 bases between. CDR3: CASSRSPTLDTIYF. The CDR3, as DNA: TGTGCCAGCAGCCGATCCCCCACCCTAGACACCATATATTTT.

At least ten counts were recorded for this clonotype. The chain has TRBV7-3 and TRBJ2-1; 8 bases are shared with TRBD2. With 0 bases clipped from V and 5 bases from J, the junction kept 6 bases outside the gene matches. CDR1 is SGHTA, CDR2 FQGTGA, per germline. The CDR3 consists of 16 residues. CDR3 nucleotide sequence: TGTGCCAGCAGCTTAACGGGCCGGGGGGGCCACAATGAGCAGTTCTTC. This gives the protein CASSLTGRGGHNEQFF.

This sequence joins TRBV7-2 and TRBJ1-5; no reliable D call. The V gene's germline CDR1 is SGHTA and CDR2 FQGNSA. The V and J ends lost 2 bases and 3 bases respectively, with 11 bases between them. The length of the CDR3 is 15 residues. CDR3: CASSLFLDLNQPQHF. The DNA of the CDR3 is TGTGCCAGCAGCTTATTTCTGGACCTCAATCAGCCCCAGCATTTT.

The chain is built from TRBV12-3 or TRBV12-4 and TRBJ2-2; a weak D match, TRBD1 (6 bases). V lost 2 bases and J 6 bases, leaving 13 bases between the germline ends. The CDR3 runs to 15 residues. The CDR3 region is CASSLTQGGAGELFF. In DNA, the CDR3 is TGTGCCAGCAGTTTAACACAGGGTGGTGCCGGGGAGCTGTTTTTT.

This clonotype was counted only a few times. V and J are TRBV19 and TRBJ2-5; D might be TRBD2 (5 bases). The CDR3 has 15 residues. V was shortened by 4 bases and J by 0 bases, with 12 bases between the two germline ends. Germline CDR1 and CDR2: LNHDA and SQIVND (reference sequence). The DNA of the CDR3 is TGTGCCAGTAGTACGTGGACGGGGTACCAAGAGACCCAGTACTTC. This translates into CASSTWTGYQETQYF.